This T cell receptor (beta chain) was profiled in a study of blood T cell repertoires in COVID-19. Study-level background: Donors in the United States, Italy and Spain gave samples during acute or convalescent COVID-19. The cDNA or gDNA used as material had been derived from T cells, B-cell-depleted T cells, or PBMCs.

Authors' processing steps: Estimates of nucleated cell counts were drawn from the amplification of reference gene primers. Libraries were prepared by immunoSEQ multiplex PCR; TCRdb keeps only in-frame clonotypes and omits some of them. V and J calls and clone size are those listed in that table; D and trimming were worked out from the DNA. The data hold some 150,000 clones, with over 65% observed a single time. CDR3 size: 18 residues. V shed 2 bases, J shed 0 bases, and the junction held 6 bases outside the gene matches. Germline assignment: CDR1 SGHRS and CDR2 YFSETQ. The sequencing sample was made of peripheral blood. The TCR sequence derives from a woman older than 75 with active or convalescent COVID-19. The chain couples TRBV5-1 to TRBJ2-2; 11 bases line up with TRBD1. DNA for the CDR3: TGCGCCAGCAGCTTCTCCGGGACAGGGGGTTCGAACACCGGGGAGCTGTTTTTT. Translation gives CASSFSGTGGSNTGELFF.